Listed below are T cell receptor beta chains from one sample, sequenced in a study of blood T cell repertoires in COVID-19. The data were produced by immunoSEQ multiplex PCR, yet TCRdb's version contains in-frame clones alone and is incomplete. The table includes around 260,000 clones, around 90% detected once. Sequencing was done on a sample of PBMCs or T cells enriched from blood (not recorded which). These receptors were collected from a woman aged 25-40 years who had recovered from COVID-19. The CDR3 runs from the conserved cysteine through the conserved F or W. The order of the fields is J gene, clone size, D gene, V gene, CDR3 DNA, CDR3 protein. D genes are given only for firm matches. Clone size, where shown, is once, few, many, or a class for clones that have expanded.

>TRBJ2-3|-|-|TRBV6-4
TGTGCCAGCAGTAGTGGGAACCGGGACACCATGGAGCGTGATACGCAGTATTTT
CASSSGNRDTMERDTQYF
>TRBJ2-2|-|-|TRBV27
TGTGCCAGCACGCTGGGAGGTAACACCGGGGAGCTGTTTTTT
CASTLGGNTGELFF
>TRBJ2-1|-|TRBD2|TRBV9
TGTGCCAGCAGCGGAGGGGGACTAGCGGTCAATGAGCAGTTCTTC
CASSGGGLAVNEQFF
>TRBJ1-1|-|-|TRBV10-3
TGTGCCATCAGTGCCAGGGGTAGGGCGGCTTTCTTT
CAISARGRAAFF
>TRBJ2-7|-|TRBD2|TRBV18
TGTGCCAGCTCACCGTCGGGATCCCCTAGCGGGAAGGAGCAGTACTTC
CASSPSGSPSGKEQYF
>TRBJ2-7|once|-|TRBV6-6
TGTGCCAGCAGTTACCTGGGACTGTCCTACGAGCAGTACTTC
CASSYLGLSYEQYF
>TRBJ2-1|-|TRBD2|TRBV4-1
TGCGCCAGCAGCCAAGAAAGGACTAGCGGGAGGAGTAGGAATGAGCAGTTCTTC
CASSQERTSGRSRNEQFF
>TRBJ2-3|-|TRBD1|TRBV27
TGTGCCAGCAGTCGACAGGGGGATAGCACAGATACGCAGTATTTT
CASSRQGDSTDTQYF
>TRBJ2-4|-|-|TRBV29-1
TGCAGCGCGCAGGGGCTGAACATTCAGTACTTC
CSAQGLNIQYF
>TRBJ2-7|-|-|TRBV10-1
TGCGCCAGCAGTGAAGCGGGTTTCCGGGAGCCCCGCCCCTACGAGCAGTACTTC
CASSEAGFREPRPYEQYF
>TRBJ1-1|-|-|TRBV12-3/TRBV12-4
TGTGCCAGCAGTTTAATACAGGGTGGTGAAGCTTTCTTT
CASSLIQGGEAFF
>TRBJ1-4|-|-|TRBV5-5
TGTGCCAGCAGCTTGGAGGCCAGGGAGGGTGAAAAACTGTTTTTT
CASSLEAREGEKLFF
>TRBJ1-4|once|-|TRBV28
TGTGCCAGCAGTTTGACAAGACCGAGAGAAAAACTGTTTTTT
CASSLTRPREKLFF
>TRBJ2-1|-|-|TRBV28
TGTGCCAGCAGCTCCCGAGCTGGAGCCCGAGCAGAGGAGCAGTTCTTC
CASSSRAGARAEEQFF
>TRBJ2-2|-|TRBD2|TRBV5-4
TGTGCCAGCAGCCCCGGGGGGAGGGACACCGGGGAGCTGTTTTTT
CASSPGGRDTGELFF
>TRBJ2-1|-|TRBD2|TRBV10-2
TGCGCCACTACGACTAGCGGGAGGAGGGGGCAGTTCTTC
CATTTSGRRGQFF
>TRBJ2-1|-|-|TRBV28
TGTGCCAGCAGTTTCATTCCGGACACAACGATGTGGGATGAGCAGTTCTTC
CASSFIPDTTMWDEQFF
>TRBJ1-1|-|-|TRBV6-5
TGTGCCAGCAGTCCGACCCGGACAGTGGCAAAAGCTTTCTTT
CASSPTRTVAKAFF
>TRBJ2-2|-|TRBD2|TRBV2
TGTGCCAGCAGGAGGGGGACTAGCGGGAACGCCGGGGAGCTGTTTTTT
CASRRGTSGNAGELFF
>TRBJ2-5|-|TRBD2|TRBV4-3
TGCGCCAGCAGCCCAAATGAGCGGGAGGGCCGGAAGACCCAGTACTTC
CASSPNEREGRKTQYF
>TRBJ2-2|-|TRBD2|TRBV3-1/TRBV3-2
TGTGCCAGCAGCCATAATAGCGGGAGGGCCGCCGGGGAGCTGTTTTTT
CASSHNSGRAAGELFF
>TRBJ2-1|-|-|TRBV2
TGTGCCAAATCCCGGGGCGGGACCTACAATGAGCAGTTCTTC
CAKSRGGTYNEQFF
>TRBJ2-7|-|-|TRBV12-3/TRBV12-4
TGTGCCAGCAGCCGCTCGGTGAGCGAGCAGTACTTC
CASSRSVSEQYF
>TRBJ1-2|-|TRBD1|TRBV5-4
TGTGCCAGCAGCTGGGGACAGGTCTATGGCTACACCTTC
CASSWGQVYGYTF
>TRBJ1-6|-|TRBD1|TRBV18
TGTGCCAGCTCACCACGGGACAGGGTGAATTCACCCCTCCACTTT
CASSPRDRVNSPLHF
>TRBJ1-4|-|-|TRBV3-1/TRBV3-2
TGTGCCAGCAGCCAATGGGTCGGGGTAGGTGAAAAACTGTTTTTT
CASSQWVGVGEKLFF
>TRBJ1-3|once|-|TRBV10-3
TGTGCCATCGGTCGGGGCTCTGGAAACACCATATATTTT
CAIGRGSGNTIYF
>TRBJ1-1|once|TRBD1|TRBV20-1
TGCAGTGCTAGTGGGGGGACAGAGAACACTGAAGCTTTCTTT
CSASGGTENTEAFF
>TRBJ2-1|-|-|TRBV25-1
TGTGCCAGCAGTGCTCAGAGACCAGGGGACTACAATGAGCAGTTCTTC
CASSAQRPGDYNEQFF
>TRBJ1-6|once|-|TRBV28
TGTGCCAGCAGTTTTCAGGTGACAGCAAATTCACCCCTCCACTTT
CASSFQVTANSPLHF
>TRBJ1-2|-|-|TRBV7-8
TGTGCCAGCAGCTTCCCACCACAGGGACAAACGGATGGCTACACCTTC
CASSFPPQGQTDGYTF
>TRBJ1-4|-|TRBD1|TRBV28
TGTGCCACTTCTACCGGGACAGATAATGAAAAACTGTTTTTT
CATSTGTDNEKLFF
>TRBJ1-5|-|-|TRBV24-1
TGTGCCACCAGATGGGGAGGGGCCGGGCAGCCCCAGCATTTT
CATRWGGAGQPQHF
>TRBJ2-1|once|TRBD2|TRBV19
TGTGCCAGTAGTAGTCCCGGGACTAGCGGGAGTACCGATGAGCAGTTCTTC
CASSSPGTSGSTDEQFF
>TRBJ2-1|-|TRBD2|TRBV5-4
TGTGCCAGCAGCTTGGGCGGGAGAGCTCATGAGCAGTTCTTC
CASSLGGRAHEQFF
>TRBJ2-1|-|-|TRBV11-3
TGTGCCAGCAGCCAAGGACTATTGGGTGAGCAGTTCTTC
CASSQGLLGEQFF
>TRBJ1-6|-|-|TRBV30
TGTGCCTGGACAGGGTACTACAATTCACCCCTCCACTTT
CAWTGYYNSPLHF
>TRBJ2-7|few|TRBD1|TRBV18
TGTGCCAGCTCATCGGGGACAGGGGGCTCCGAGCAGTACTTC
CASSSGTGGSEQYF
>TRBJ1-1|-|TRBD1|TRBV10-3
TGTGCCATCAGTGAGTCGGCAGGGGGGAACACTGAAGCTTTCTTT
CAISESAGGNTEAFF
>TRBJ2-6|-|-|TRBV14
TGTGCCAGCAGCCAAGTGGAGTCTAATCACGTCCTGACTTTC
CASSQVESNHVLTF
>TRBJ2-3|-|-|TRBV18
TGTGCCAGCTCACCTAAACCAACTTTCGACAACCCTTTCACAGATACGCAGTATTTT
CASSPKPTFDNPFTDTQYF
>TRBJ2-1|once|-|TRBV6-5
TGTGCCAGCAGTTACTCTAATCGGGATGAGCAGTTCTTC
CASSYSNRDEQFF
>TRBJ1-6|-|-|TRBV5-5
TGTGCCAGCAGCTTTTTGAGGGATTCACCCCTCCACTTT
CASSFLRDSPLHF
>TRBJ1-6|-|TRBD1|TRBV7-2
TGTGCCAGCAGCTCCCCGGACAGGGGTAATTCACCCCTCCACTTT
CASSSPDRGNSPLHF
>TRBJ1-2|-|-|TRBV24-1
TGTGCCACCAGTGCGGCCAACGGGTATGGCTACACCTTC
CATSAANGYGYTF
>TRBJ2-7|-|-|TRBV10-3
TGTGCCATCATGGGTGCCAGGGGAGACGAGCAGTACTTC
CAIMGARGDEQYF
>TRBJ2-2|-|TRBD2|TRBV5-4
TGTGCCAGCAGCTTGGGGGGACTAGCGGGAGATAACACCGGGGAGCTGTTTTTT
CASSLGGLAGDNTGELFF
>TRBJ1-2|few|-|TRBV18
TGTGCCAGCTCACCAAGCGAAGGCGGCTACACCTTC
CASSPSEGGYTF
>TRBJ2-7|-|TRBD2|TRBV7-3
TGTGCCAGCAGCCTAACCCCGCTAGCGGGACCCTACGAGCAGTACTTC
CASSLTPLAGPYEQYF